This is a list of T cell receptor beta chains from one sample in a study of OX40 agonist ivuxolimab in advanced cancers. Sequencing was performed with immunoSEQ multiplex PCR; in TCRdb, only in-frame clones are kept and a portion is missing. Seen here are tens of thousands of clones, about 88% observed once, and the top ten hold over 9.5%. This specimen consisted of CD4+ or CD8+ T cells sorted from blood, obtained in a trial of the OX40 agonist ivuxolimab. The source of these receptors is an adult with an advanced solid tumor such as melanoma, head and neck, liver or kidney cancer. The CDR3 runs from the conserved cysteine through the conserved F or W. The D gene is left open where the match is weak. A clone size is listed for some rows: how often the clone was seen (once, few, many), or a class if it is expanded.

length	size	J	D	V	DNA	CDR3
14	NA	TRBJ1-1	NA	TRBV15	TGTGCCACCAGCAGGTCGGGATCAGGGGCTGAAGCTTTCTTT	CATSRSGSGAEAFF
15	NA	TRBJ1-5	NA	TRBV18	TGTGCCAGCTCACCCGGGCAGGCGAGGAATCAGCCCCAGCATTTT	CASSPGQARNQPQHF
18	NA	TRBJ2-1	TRBD1	TRBV19	TGTGCCAGTAGTACCCAGACAGGGAGTTTCGGCTCCTACAATGAGCAGTTCTTC	CASSTQTGSFGSYNEQFF
14	NA	TRBJ1-5	NA	TRBV25-1	TGTGCCAGCAGTGACGGACAGCCCAATCAGCCCCAGCATTTT	CASSDGQPNQPQHF
16	few	TRBJ1-2	NA	TRBV5-1	TGCGCCAGCAGCTTCCCAGGGGCGATAGTAAACTATGGCTACACCTTC	CASSFPGAIVNYGYTF
14	NA	TRBJ1-5	NA	TRBV6-6	TGTGCCAGCAGTTTCACAGGGAGTGATCAGCCCCAGCATTTT	CASSFTGSDQPQHF
12	NA	TRBJ2-7	TRBD2	TRBV6-1	TGTGCCAGTAGCGGGACACCCTACGAGCAGTACTTC	CASSGTPYEQYF
15	once	TRBJ1-2	NA	TRBV5-1	TGCGCCAGCAGCTTGGGGTTGGGGTTTAACTATGGCTACACCTTC	CASSLGLGFNYGYTF
15	NA	TRBJ2-7	TRBD1	TRBV19	TGTGCCAGTAGAAAACCGGGACAGGGGTCCTACGAGCAGTACTTC	CASRKPGQGSYEQYF
11	NA	TRBJ2-1	NA	TRBV20-1	TGCAGTGCGTCTCGTAGCAATGAGCAGTTCTTC	CSASRSNEQFF
13	NA	TRBJ2-7	TRBD1	TRBV10-2	TGCGCCAGCAAAGGGACAGGGAGCTACGAGCAGTACTTC	CASKGTGSYEQYF
15	NA	TRBJ2-1	TRBD1	TRBV6-5	TGTGCCAGCAGTTCCACCGGGACAGGGGGCAATGAGCAGTTCTTC	CASSSTGTGGNEQFF
15	NA	TRBJ2-2	NA	TRBV4-2	TGTGCCAGCAGCCAAGGCGACGCGAACACCGGGGAGCTGTTTTTT	CASSQGDANTGELFF
14	NA	TRBJ1-3	NA	TRBV5-1	TGCGCCAGCAGCTTGGGGGCCTCTGGAAACACCATATATTTT	CASSLGASGNTIYF
15	NA	TRBJ1-4	NA	TRBV2	TGTGCCAGCAGTGAGAGTGCTTTCGGGGATGAAAAACTGTTTTTT	CASSESAFGDEKLFF
14	NA	TRBJ2-5	NA	TRBV5-1	TGCGCCAGCAGCTTTAGCAGCTACCAAGAGACCCAGTACTTC	CASSFSSYQETQYF
14	NA	TRBJ1-4	NA	TRBV6-1	TGTGCCAGCAGTGAAGACAGGGTTAATGAAAAACTGTTTTTT	CASSEDRVNEKLFF
13	NA	TRBJ2-3	NA	TRBV5-4	TGTGCCAGCAGCAATAGGGGCGCAGATACGCAGTATTTT	CASSNRGADTQYF
18	once	TRBJ2-3	TRBD2	TRBV4-1	TGCGCCAGCAGCCAAAGACTAGCGGGAGTCAGACTACGCGATACGCAGTATTTT	CASSQRLAGVRLRDTQYF
14	NA	TRBJ2-5	TRBD2	TRBV10-2	TGCGCCAGCGGGGCTAGCGGGTTCTCGGAGACCCAGTACTTC	CASGASGFSETQYF
13	once	TRBJ2-7	TRBD2	TRBV10-3	TGTGCCATCAGCCCGGGACTAGCCTACGAGCAGTACTTC	CAISPGLAYEQYF
16	NA	TRBJ2-7	NA	TRBV5-1	TGCGCCAGCAGCTCTCACTTGGGACCCACAATCTACGAGCAGTACTTC	CASSSHLGPTIYEQYF
12	NA	TRBJ2-3	NA	TRBV5-1	TGCGCCAGCAGCCTGGACAGTTGGACGCAGTATTTT	CASSLDSWTQYF
16	NA	TRBJ2-7	NA	TRBV4-2	TGTGCCAGCAGCCAAGTCGGGCAGGGTATGACTTACGAGCAGTACTTC	CASSQVGQGMTYEQYF
11	NA	TRBJ1-1	NA	TRBV6-5	TGTGCCAGCAGTCGGTTCACTGAAGCTTTCTTT	CASSRFTEAFF
16	NA	TRBJ1-2	TRBD1	TRBV29-1	TGCAGCGTTGAAGATATAGGGACAGGGGCTAACTATGGCTACACCTTC	CSVEDIGTGANYGYTF
14	once	TRBJ2-1	NA	TRBV5-1	TGCGCCAGCAAGGGGGTTAGGGACTACAATGAGCAGTTCTTC	CASKGVRDYNEQFF
14	NA	TRBJ2-7	NA	TRBV6-6	TGTGCCAGCAGCCCTCCGCAGGGTGCCTACGAGCAGTACTTC	CASSPPQGAYEQYF
14	NA	TRBJ2-5	TRBD1	TRBV5-5	TGTGCCAGCAGCTTTCGGACAGGGGAGGAGACCCAGTACTTC	CASSFRTGEETQYF
14	few	TRBJ2-1	NA	TRBV19	TGTGCCAGTAAGCGATGGGAGAGGATTAATGAGCAGTTCTTC	CASKRWERINEQFF
14	NA	TRBJ1-1	NA	TRBV6-1	TGTGCCAGCAACCTACCGAGGGGGGGTTTGGGTGCTTTCTTT	CASNLPRGGLGAFF
15	NA	TRBJ1-2	NA	TRBV6-1	TGTGCCAGCAGTAAACCAACAGGTTGGGCCAAGGGCTACACCTTC	CASSKPTGWAKGYTF
14	NA	TRBJ1-1	NA	TRBV9	TGTGCCAGCAGCCCTACGGGCTCGAGCACTGAAGCTTTCTTT	CASSPTGSSTEAFF
15	NA	TRBJ1-6	TRBD1	TRBV5-1	TGCGCCAGCAGCGGTGGCAGGGGGGATGATTCACCCCTCCACTTT	CASSGGRGDDSPLHF
16	NA	TRBJ2-3	TRBD1	TRBV25-1	TGTGCCAGCAGCCCGACAATCGGACAGGGGACAGATACGCAGTATTTT	CASSPTIGQGTDTQYF
15	NA	TRBJ1-1	NA	TRBV9	TGTGCCAGCAGCAAAATACCCAGGGTTCCCACTGAAGCTTTCTTT	CASSKIPRVPTEAFF
16	NA	TRBJ2-7	TRBD2	TRBV5-4	TGTGCCAGCAGCCAAGACGGGAGCGGGGGTACGGCCGAGCAGTACTTC	CASSQDGSGGTAEQYF
13	NA	TRBJ2-1	NA	TRBV18	TGTGCCAGCTCACCGGACATATACAATGAGCAGTTCTTC	CASSPDIYNEQFF
15	NA	TRBJ2-7	NA	TRBV6-1	TGTGCCAGCAGTGAAGTTTGGGTAGGGACCTACGAGCAGTACTTC	CASSEVWVGTYEQYF
12	NA	TRBJ2-7	NA	TRBV2	TGTGCCAGTAGACAGACCCCCTACGAGCAGTACTTC	CASRQTPYEQYF
15	NA	TRBJ2-3	NA	TRBV18	TGTGCCAGCTCACCCGGGTATGGGGCGGCAGATACGCAGTATTTT	CASSPGYGAADTQYF
13	NA	TRBJ1-1	NA	TRBV19	TGTGCCAGTAGTCCCCGACAGAACACTGAAGCTTTCTTT	CASSPRQNTEAFF
11	NA	TRBJ1-1	NA	TRBV2	TGTGCCAGCACTCCCGGGGCCGAAGCTTTCTTT	CASTPGAEAFF
14	NA	TRBJ1-2	TRBD1	TRBV18	TGTGCCAGCTCACCGACAGGGAGCGTCCATGGCTACACCTTC	CASSPTGSVHGYTF
14	NA	TRBJ1-5	TRBD1	TRBV6-1	TGTGCCAGCGAGGCAGGGGGTTCCAATCAGCCCCAGCATTTT	CASEAGGSNQPQHF